The 24 T cell receptor beta chains below were found in one sample sequenced in a study of beta chain features in type 1 diabetes. Reverse transcription of all isolated RNA meant that expressed TCRB transcripts were sequenced. Only in-frame clones appear in the TCRdb table, and some are missing; sequencing was by immunoSEQ multiplex PCR. This sample has about 180,000 clones; approximately 8.1% occur once, and the top ten carry 0.94%. Study-wide points: Type 1 diabetes patients had TCRB CDR3s that were shorter (moderately but significantly so) in all four CD4+ subsets.

Their cognate antigens are unknown. Sequencing was done on a sample of central memory CD4+ T cells from blood. These TCRs come from a woman aged 40 to 50 with type 1 diabetes.

There are many counts of this clone. The rearrangement uses TRBV4-3 and TRBJ2-7; 9 bases are a match to TRBD1. With 4 bases clipped from V and 3 bases from J, the junction kept 10 bases outside the gene matches. This CDR3 is 16 amino acids long. Germline V CDR1 and CDR2: LGHNA, YSLEER. CDR3 sequence: CASSPYHTGQGYEQYF. The CDR3 bases are TGCGCCAGCAGCCCCTATCATACGGGACAGGGCTACGAGCAGTACTTC.

This clone turned up a few times. The chain couples TRBV18 to TRBJ1-1; a weak D match, TRBD1 (6 bases). Germline loops: CDR1 KGHSH, CDR2 LQKENI. The CDR3 has 12 amino acids. V lost 5 bases and J 4 bases, leaving 8 bases between the germline ends. CDR3 coding DNA: TGTGCCAGCTCAACAGGGACCACTGAAGCTTTCTTT. The encoded protein is CASSTGTTEAFF.

The chain uses TRBV7-9 and TRBJ1-2; a weak D match, TRBD1 (6 bases). V was clipped by 2 bases and J by 2 bases, with 12 bases between them. The germline V gene encodes CDR1 SEHNR and CDR2 FQNEAQ (reference sequence). The length of the CDR3 is 15 residues. The CDR3 sequence is CASSLTTGQNYGYTF. The CDR3 coding sequence is TGTGCCAGCAGCTTAACAACCGGACAGAACTATGGCTACACCTTC.

CDR3 sequence reads: CAISPQRTGGQPQHF. In DNA, the CDR3 is TGTGCCATCAGCCCGCAGAGAACAGGGGGTCAGCCCCAGCATTTT. This chain joins TRBV10-3 and TRBJ1-5; 8 nucleotides line up with TRBD1. V shed 6 bases and J 6 bases; nucleotides not matched to a gene: 10. This CDR3 spans 15 amino acids. CDR1 is ENHRY, CDR2 SYGVKD, per germline.

The chain is built from TRBV29-1 and TRBJ2-3; the match to TRBD2 covers 8 bases. The CDR3 has 14 residues. Germline CDR1 SQVTM, CDR2 ANQGSEA. V was clipped by 3 bases and J by 6 bases; unmatched bases: 8. CDR3 region: CSVEASGSRDTQYF. CDR3 DNA sequence: TGCAGCGTTGAGGCCAGCGGGAGTAGGGATACGCAGTATTTT.

At least ten counts were recorded for this clone. The chain carries TRBV29-1 and TRBJ2-3; possibly TRBD1 for D (6 bases). This CDR3 comprises 13 residues. Trimming pared 1 base from V and 4 bases from J, leaving 9 bases between. Germline CDR1 and CDR2: SQVTM and ANQGSEA. CDR3 DNA sequence: TGCAGCGTTGAAGCGACAGGCGCAGATACGCAGTATTTT. This sequence encodes CSVEATGADTQYF.

There are a few counts of this clone. The CDR3 region has the DNA TGTGCCAGCTATCGACAGCTCAGAGCGTCCTACGAGCAGTACTTC. It yields the protein CASYRQLRASYEQYF. The V call is TRBV5-6, the J call TRBJ2-7; D is possibly TRBD1 (5 bases). The germline V and J ends were trimmed by 7 bases and 1 base, with 18 bases remaining between them. The CDR3 is 15 amino acids. CDR1 is SGHDT, CDR2 YYEEEE, per germline. Full variable domain (missing parts from reference TRBV5-6 and TRBJ2-7): DAGVTQSPTHLIKTRGQQVTLRCSPKSGHDTVSWYQQALGQGPQFIFQYYEEEERQRGNFPDRFSGHQFPNYSSELNVNALLLGDSALYLCASYRQLRASYEQYFGPGTRLTVT.

This chain's CDR3 is CASSLHGTAMAETQYF. CDR3 DNA: TGTGCCAGCAGCTTGCACGGGACAGCGATGGCAGAGACCCAGTACTTC. This chain joins TRBV7-3 and TRBJ2-5; TRBD1 agrees at 7 bases. CDR3 length: 16 amino acids. V gave up 3 bases and J gave up 4 bases; unmatched junction bases: 11. Germline V lookup: CDR1 SGHTA, CDR2 FQGTGA.

The gene calls are TRBV9 and TRBJ2-2, with a possible D match to TRBD2 (6 bases). Trimming pared 4 bases from V and 1 base from J, leaving 8 bases between. In germline, CDR1 is SGDLS, CDR2 YYNGEE. This CDR3 spans 14 amino acids. In nucleotides, the CDR3 is TGTGCCAGCAGCCCCGGGGGGAACACCGGGGAGCTGTTTTTT. This sequence encodes CASSPGGNTGELFF.

The genes are TRBV15 and TRBJ2-1, with 9 bases fitting TRBD1. This CDR3 spans 16 amino acids. From germline, CDR1 is LNHNV and CDR2 YYDKDF (reference sequence). Trimming at V came to 0 bases and at J to 10 bases, leaving 10 bases not matched to a gene. The CDR3 is CATSRDPWTGEGEQFF. As DNA, the CDR3 is TGTGCCACCAGCAGAGATCCCTGGACAGGGGAAGGGGAGCAGTTCTTC.

There are a few counts of this clone. This sequence joins TRBV7-2 and TRBJ2-2; no reliable D call. Germline V lookup: CDR1 SGHTA, CDR2 FQGNSA. The V and J ends lost 4 bases and 8 bases respectively, with 11 bases between them. This CDR3 contains 13 residues. The CDR3 region is CASSSIGRGELFF. The CDR3 DNA is TGTGCCAGCAGCTCGATTGGGCGAGGGGAGCTGTTTTTT.

The rearrangement uses TRBV5-1 and TRBJ2-3; TRBD1 might be the D (5 bases). The germline V gene has CDR1 SGHRS and CDR2 YFSETQ. V dropped 5 bases and J dropped 5 bases, with 9 bases sitting between them. The CDR3 runs 12 residues. The CDR3 DNA follows: TGCGCCAGCAGGGGGCCTGAAGATACGCAGTATTTT. The encoded protein is CASRGPEDTQYF.

The sample holds a few counts of this clone. The V and J genes are TRBV2 and TRBJ2-1; 9 positions match TRBD1. Trimming cost V 5 bases and J 7 bases; bases outside gene matches: 6. This CDR3 region has 14 residues. Germline V CDR1 and CDR2: SNHLY, FYNNEI. This chain's CDR3 is CASSTATGGNEQFF. For the CDR3, the DNA is TGTGCCAGCAGTACGGCGACAGGGGGGAATGAGCAGTTCTTC.

The CDR3 region has the DNA TGCGCCAGCAGCCCGGGGGGAGGGCCGAGCGGGGAGCTGTTTTTT. Its protein is CASSPGGGPSGELFF. This chain links TRBV4-3 with TRBJ2-2; TRBD2 aligns across 7 bases. Germline V gene data show CDR1 as LGHNA and CDR2 as YSLEER. This CDR3 is built from 15 residues. V dropped 4 bases and J dropped 7; count of bases not matched to a gene: 9.

A few counts support this clone. At one boundary the junction diverges from the germline segment, which might be a read error. The chain combines TRBV4-1 with TRBJ1-1, with 9 bases aligning to TRBD1. The germline V gene has CDR1 MGHRA and CDR2 YSYEKL. The CDR3 has 14 residues. The chain's CDR3 is CASSRTGENAEAFF. The CDR3 region has the DNA TGCGCCAGCAGCCGGACAGGGGAGAACGCTGAAGCTTTCTTT.

This clone was seen more than once but under ten times. The chain is built from TRBV5-4 and TRBJ1-1; the D gene is possibly TRBD1 (5 bases). The V end lost 3 bases, the J end lost 5 bases, and 8 bases lay between the germline ends. The CDR3 has 12 amino acids. Germline lookup yields CDR1 SGHNT and CDR2 YYREEE (reference sequence). CDR3 residues: CASSWRGTEAFF. In DNA, the CDR3 is TGTGCCAGCAGCTGGCGGGGGACTGAAGCTTTCTTT.

This clone showed up just a few times. This chain links TRBV5-1 with TRBJ1-2; D unresolved. In germline, CDR1 is SGHRS, CDR2 YFSETQ. Trimming stripped 0 bases from V and 5 bases from J, with 8 bases between. There are 13 residues in the CDR3. Written as DNA, the CDR3 is TGCGCCAGCAGCTTGGCCCCGAGTTATGGCTACACCTTC. Translation: CASSLAPSYGYTF.

This clone was seen a handful of times. The V call is TRBV4-1, the J call TRBJ1-2, with D possibly TRBD1 on 5 matching bases. The CDR3 loop spans 15 amino acids. Trimming stripped 4 bases from V and 0 bases from J, with 12 bases between. Germline V gene data show CDR1 as MGHRA and CDR2 as YSYEKL. The CDR3 DNA sequence: TGCGCCAGCAGCCTCATGACAGAAGCTAACTATGGCTACACCTTC. It yields the protein CASSLMTEANYGYTF.

There are a few counts of this clone. The rearrangement joins TRBV6-5 to TRBJ1-4; D is possibly TRBD1 (6 bases). The germline V and J ends were trimmed by 8 bases and 0 bases, with 7 bases remaining between them. This CDR3 has 13 residues. In germline, CDR1 is MNHEY, CDR2 SVGAGI. This chain's CDR3 is CASGDTTNEKLFF. The CDR3 bases are TGTGCCAGCGGGGACACAACTAATGAAAAACTGTTTTTT.

The table lists this clone with many counts. The rearrangement joins TRBV4-3 to TRBJ2-6; possibly TRBD1 for D (5 bases). This CDR3 spans 17 amino acids. The V and J ends lost 4 bases and 3 bases respectively, with 16 bases between them. The V gene's germline CDR1 is LGHNA and CDR2 YSLEER. The CDR3 here is CASSPQVRGGGANVLTF. In DNA form, the CDR3 reads TGCGCCAGCAGCCCCCAAGTAAGGGGCGGTGGGGCCAACGTCCTGACTTTC.

The chain employs TRBV18 and TRBJ2-7; 9 positions agree with TRBD2. Germline CDR1 and CDR2: KGHSH and LQKENI. This CDR3 is built from 15 residues. Losses at the gene ends were 3 bases for V and 4 bases for J; bases not matched to a gene: 7. The CDR3 coding sequence is TGTGCCAGCTCACCCACTAGCGGGTCGGGGTACGAGCAGTACTTC. Translation: CASSPTSGSGYEQYF.

This clone occurred a few times. The CDR3 loop is CATSLRQGAGANVLTF. The DNA of the CDR3 is TGTGCCACCAGCCTAAGACAGGGAGCTGGGGCCAACGTCCTGACTTTC. This chain uses TRBV15 with TRBJ2-6, with 7 bases that match TRBD1. CDR3 size: 16 residues. After removal of 5 bases from V and 2 bases from J, the junction contained 6 bases not matched to a gene. CDR1 LNHNV and CDR2 YYDKDF come from the germline V gene (reference sequence).

This clone was counted between two and nine times. Here the CDR3 reads CASSLLEGTSVYNEQFF. CDR3 nucleotide sequence: TGTGCCAGCAGCTTGTTAGAGGGGACTAGCGTCTACAATGAGCAGTTCTTC. The chain joins TRBV28 to TRBJ2-1, with 10 bases aligning to TRBD2. V dropped 6 bases and J dropped 3; count of bases not matched to a gene: 11. The CDR3 runs to 17 residues. Looked up from germline, CDR1 is MDHEN and CDR2 is SYDVKM.

This clone appeared a few times. V and J are TRBV7-2 and TRBJ1-2, with TRBD1 matching 10 bases. This CDR3 region has 14 residues. The germline gives CDR1 SGHTA, CDR2 FQGNSA. The ends lost 5 bases at V and 3 bases at J; junction bases unmatched: 3. The chain's CDR3 is CASSHGTGDYGYTF. As DNA, the CDR3 is TGTGCCAGCAGCCATGGGACAGGGGACTATGGCTACACCTTC.